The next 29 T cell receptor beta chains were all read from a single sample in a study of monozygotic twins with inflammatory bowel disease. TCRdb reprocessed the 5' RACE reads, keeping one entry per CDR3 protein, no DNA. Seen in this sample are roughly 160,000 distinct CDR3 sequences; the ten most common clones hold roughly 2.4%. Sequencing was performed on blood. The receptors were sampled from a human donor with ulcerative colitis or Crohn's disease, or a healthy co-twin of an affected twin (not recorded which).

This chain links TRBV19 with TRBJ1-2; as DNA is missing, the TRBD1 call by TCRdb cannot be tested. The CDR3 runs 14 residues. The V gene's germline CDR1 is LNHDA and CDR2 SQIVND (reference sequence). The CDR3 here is CASSPRGLNYGYTF.

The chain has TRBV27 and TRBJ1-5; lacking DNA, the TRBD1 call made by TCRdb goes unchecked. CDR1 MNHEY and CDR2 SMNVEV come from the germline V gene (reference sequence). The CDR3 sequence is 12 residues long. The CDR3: CASSLWGEPQHF.

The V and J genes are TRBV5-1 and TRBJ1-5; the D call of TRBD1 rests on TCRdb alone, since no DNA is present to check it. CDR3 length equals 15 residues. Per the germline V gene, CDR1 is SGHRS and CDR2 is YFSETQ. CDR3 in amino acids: CASSLGAGVNQPQHF.

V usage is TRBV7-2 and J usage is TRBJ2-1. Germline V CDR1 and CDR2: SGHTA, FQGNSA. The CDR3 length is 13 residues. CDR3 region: CASSLFQYNEQFF.

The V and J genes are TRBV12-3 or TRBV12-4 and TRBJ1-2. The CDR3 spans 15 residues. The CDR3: CASSLALTDNYGYTF.

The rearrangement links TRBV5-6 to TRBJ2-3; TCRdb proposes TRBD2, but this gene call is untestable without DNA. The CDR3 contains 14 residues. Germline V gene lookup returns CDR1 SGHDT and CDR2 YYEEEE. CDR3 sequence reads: CASSPLAGFDTQYF.

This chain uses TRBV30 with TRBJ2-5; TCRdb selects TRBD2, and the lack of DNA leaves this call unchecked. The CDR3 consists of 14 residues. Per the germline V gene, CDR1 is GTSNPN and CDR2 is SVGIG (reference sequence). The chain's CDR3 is CAYTKLAGLETQYF.

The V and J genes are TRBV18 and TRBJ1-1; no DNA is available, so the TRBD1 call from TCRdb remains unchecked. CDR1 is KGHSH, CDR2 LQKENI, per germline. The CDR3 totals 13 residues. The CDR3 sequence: CASSPGTEPEAFF.

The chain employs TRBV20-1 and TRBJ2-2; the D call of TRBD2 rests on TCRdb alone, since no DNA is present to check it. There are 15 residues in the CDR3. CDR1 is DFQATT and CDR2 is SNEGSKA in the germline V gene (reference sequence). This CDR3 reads CSARPPAGGVGELFF.

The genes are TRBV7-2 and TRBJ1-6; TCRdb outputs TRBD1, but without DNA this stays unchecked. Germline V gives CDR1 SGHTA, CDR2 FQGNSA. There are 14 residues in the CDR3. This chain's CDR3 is CASSSTGVESPLHF.

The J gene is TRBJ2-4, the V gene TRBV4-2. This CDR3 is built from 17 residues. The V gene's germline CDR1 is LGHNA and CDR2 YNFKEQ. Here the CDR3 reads CASSQGEQRLAKNIQYF.

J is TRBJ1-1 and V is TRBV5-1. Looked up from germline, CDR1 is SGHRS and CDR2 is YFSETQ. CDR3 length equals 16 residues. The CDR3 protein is CASSLRGGGTNTEAFF.

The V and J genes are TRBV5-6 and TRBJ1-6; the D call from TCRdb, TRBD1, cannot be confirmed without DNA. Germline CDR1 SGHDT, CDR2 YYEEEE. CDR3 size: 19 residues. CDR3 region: CASSLFGQGMSSYNSPLHF. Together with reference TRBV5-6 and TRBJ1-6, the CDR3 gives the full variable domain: DAGVTQSPTHLIKTRGQQVTLRCSPKSGHDTVSWYQQALGQGPQFIFQYYEEEERQRGNFPDRFSGHQFPNYSSELNVNALLLGDSALYLCASSLFGQGMSSYNSPLHFGNGTRLTVT.

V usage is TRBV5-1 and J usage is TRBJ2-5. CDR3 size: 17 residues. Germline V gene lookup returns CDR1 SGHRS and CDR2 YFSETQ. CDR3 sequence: CASSLTLGRIDQETQYF. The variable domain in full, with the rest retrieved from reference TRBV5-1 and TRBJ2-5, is KAGVTQTPRYLIKTRGQQVTLSCSPISGHRSVSWYQQTPGQGLQFLFEYFSETQRNKGNFPGRFSGRQFSNSRSEMNVSTLELGDSALYLCASSLTLGRIDQETQYFGPGTRLLVL.

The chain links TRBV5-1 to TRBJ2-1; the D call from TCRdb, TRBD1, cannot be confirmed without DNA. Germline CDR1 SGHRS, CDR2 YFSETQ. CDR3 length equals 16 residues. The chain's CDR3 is CASSSGTGAFYNEQFF.

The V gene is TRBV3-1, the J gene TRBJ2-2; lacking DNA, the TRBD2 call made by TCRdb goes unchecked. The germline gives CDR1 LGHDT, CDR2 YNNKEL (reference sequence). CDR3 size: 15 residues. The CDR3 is CASSQDHVRAGELFF.

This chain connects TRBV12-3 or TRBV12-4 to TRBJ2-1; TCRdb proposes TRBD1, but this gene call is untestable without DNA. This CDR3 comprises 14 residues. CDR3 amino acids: CASSLGGTDNEQFF.

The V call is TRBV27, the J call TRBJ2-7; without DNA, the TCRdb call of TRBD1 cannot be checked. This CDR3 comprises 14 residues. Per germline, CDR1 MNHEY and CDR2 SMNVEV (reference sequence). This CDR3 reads CASSTRTGGNEQYF.

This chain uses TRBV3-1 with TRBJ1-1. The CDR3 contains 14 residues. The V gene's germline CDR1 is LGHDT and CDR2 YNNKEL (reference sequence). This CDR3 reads CASSQDTQNTEAFF. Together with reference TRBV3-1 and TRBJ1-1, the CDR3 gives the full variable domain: DTAVSQTPKYLVTQMGNDKSIKCEQNLGHDTMYWYKQDSKKFLKIMFSYNNKELIINETVPNRFSPKSPDKAHLNLHINSLELGDSAVYFCASSQDTQNTEAFFGQGTRLTVV.

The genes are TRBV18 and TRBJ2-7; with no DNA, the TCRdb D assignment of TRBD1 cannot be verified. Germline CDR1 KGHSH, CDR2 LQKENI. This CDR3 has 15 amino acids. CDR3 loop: CASSPEWDRVYEQYF.

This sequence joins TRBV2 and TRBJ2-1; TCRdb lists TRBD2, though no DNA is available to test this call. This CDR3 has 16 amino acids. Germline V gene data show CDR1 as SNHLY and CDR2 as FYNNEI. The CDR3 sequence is CASSASSGGRRNEQFF.

CDR3 protein: CASGRNGVPETQYF. The chain combines TRBV7-2 with TRBJ2-5; TCRdb's D call of TRBD2 is untestable without DNA. From germline, CDR1 is SGHTA and CDR2 FQGNSA. This CDR3 has 14 amino acids. Supplemented by reference TRBV7-2 and TRBJ2-5, the full variable domain reads GAGVSQSPSNKVTEKGKDVELRCDPISGHTALYWYRQSLGQGLEFLIYFQGNSAPDKSGLPSDRFSAERTGGSVSTLTIQRTQQEDSAVYLCASGRNGVPETQYFGPGTRLLVL.

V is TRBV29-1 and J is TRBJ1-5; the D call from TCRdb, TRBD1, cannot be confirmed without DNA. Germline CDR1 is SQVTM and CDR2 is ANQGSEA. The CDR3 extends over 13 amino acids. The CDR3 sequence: CSVEEQADQPQHF.

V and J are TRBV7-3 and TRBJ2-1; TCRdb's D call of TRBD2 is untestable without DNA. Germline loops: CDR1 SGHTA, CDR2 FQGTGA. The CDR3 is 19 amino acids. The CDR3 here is CASSLTRLAGGPKGNEQFF.

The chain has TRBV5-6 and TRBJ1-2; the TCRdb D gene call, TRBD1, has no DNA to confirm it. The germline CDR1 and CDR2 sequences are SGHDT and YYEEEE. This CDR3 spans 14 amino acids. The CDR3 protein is CASSLYAGNYGYTF.

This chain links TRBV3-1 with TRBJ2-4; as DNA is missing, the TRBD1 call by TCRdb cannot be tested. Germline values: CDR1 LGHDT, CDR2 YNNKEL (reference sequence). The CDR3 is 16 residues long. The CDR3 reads CASRGQGTGTGNIQYF.

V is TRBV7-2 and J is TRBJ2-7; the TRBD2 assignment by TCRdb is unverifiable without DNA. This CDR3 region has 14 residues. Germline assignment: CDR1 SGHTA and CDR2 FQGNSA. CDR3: CASSTRTSGGEQYF.

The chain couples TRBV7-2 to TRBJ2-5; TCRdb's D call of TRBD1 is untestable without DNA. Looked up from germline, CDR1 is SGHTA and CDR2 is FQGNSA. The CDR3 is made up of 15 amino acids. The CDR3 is CASTNSQGIQETQYF.

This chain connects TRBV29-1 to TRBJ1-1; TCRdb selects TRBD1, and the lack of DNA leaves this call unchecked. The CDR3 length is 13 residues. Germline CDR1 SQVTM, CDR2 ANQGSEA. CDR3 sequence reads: CSVEDLWGNEAFF.